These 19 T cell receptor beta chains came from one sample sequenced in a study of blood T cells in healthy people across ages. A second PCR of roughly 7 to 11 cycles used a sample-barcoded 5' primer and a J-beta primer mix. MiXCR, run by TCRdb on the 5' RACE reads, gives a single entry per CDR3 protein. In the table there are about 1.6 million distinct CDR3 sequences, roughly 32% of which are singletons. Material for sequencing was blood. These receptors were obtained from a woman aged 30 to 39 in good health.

CDR3 region: CASSGELDYGYTF. CDR3 sequence (DNA): TGTGCCAGCAGTGGGGAGTTGGACTATGGCTACACCTTC. The rearrangement uses TRBV2 and TRBJ1-2; no firm D call. CDR3 length: 13 amino acids. Germline V gene lookup returns CDR1 SNHLY and CDR2 FYNNEI. The V gene lost 4 bases and the J gene lost 3 bases, with 9 bases spanning the gap.

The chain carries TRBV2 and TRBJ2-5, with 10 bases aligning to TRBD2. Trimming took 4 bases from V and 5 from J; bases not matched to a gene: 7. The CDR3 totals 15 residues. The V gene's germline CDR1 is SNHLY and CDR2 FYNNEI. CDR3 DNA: TGTGCCAGCAGTGTAGCGGGGGGATCTGGGGAGACCCAGTACTTC. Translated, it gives CASSVAGGSGETQYF.

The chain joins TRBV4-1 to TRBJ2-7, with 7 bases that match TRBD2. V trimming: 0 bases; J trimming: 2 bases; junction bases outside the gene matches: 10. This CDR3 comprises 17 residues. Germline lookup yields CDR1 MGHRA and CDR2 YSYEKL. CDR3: CASSQDPSGIPPYEQYF. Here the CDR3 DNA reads TGCGCCAGCAGCCAAGATCCCAGCGGGATCCCACCCTACGAGCAGTACTTC.

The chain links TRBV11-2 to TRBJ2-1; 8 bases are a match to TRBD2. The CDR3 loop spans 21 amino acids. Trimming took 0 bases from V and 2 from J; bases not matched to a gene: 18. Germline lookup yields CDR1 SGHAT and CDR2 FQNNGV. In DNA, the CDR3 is TGTGCCAGCAGCTTAGATCTAATCAGGAGCGGGAGTGTTCTGGCCTACAATGAGCAGTTCTTC. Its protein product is CASSLDLIRSGSVLAYNEQFF.

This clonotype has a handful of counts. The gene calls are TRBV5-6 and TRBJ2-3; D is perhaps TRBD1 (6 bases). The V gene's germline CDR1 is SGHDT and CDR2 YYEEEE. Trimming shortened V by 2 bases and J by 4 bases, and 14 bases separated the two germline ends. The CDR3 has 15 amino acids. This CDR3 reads CASSFVQGSPDTQYF. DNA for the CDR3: TGTGCCAGCAGCTTCGTACAGGGATCTCCAGATACGCAGTATTTT.

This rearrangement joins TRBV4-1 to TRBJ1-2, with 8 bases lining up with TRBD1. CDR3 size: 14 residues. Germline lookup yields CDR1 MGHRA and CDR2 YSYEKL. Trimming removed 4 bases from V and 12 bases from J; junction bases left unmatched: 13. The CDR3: CASSLSGTGPINTF. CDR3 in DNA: TGCGCCAGCAGCCTATCCGGGACAGGCCCTATTAACACCTTC.

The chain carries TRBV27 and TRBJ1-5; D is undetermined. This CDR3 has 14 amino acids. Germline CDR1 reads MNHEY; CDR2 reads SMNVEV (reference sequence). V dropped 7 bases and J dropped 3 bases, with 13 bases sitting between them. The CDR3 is CASNRNGVNQPQHF. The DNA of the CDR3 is TGTGCCAGCAACCGCAACGGGGTCAATCAGCCCCAGCATTTT.

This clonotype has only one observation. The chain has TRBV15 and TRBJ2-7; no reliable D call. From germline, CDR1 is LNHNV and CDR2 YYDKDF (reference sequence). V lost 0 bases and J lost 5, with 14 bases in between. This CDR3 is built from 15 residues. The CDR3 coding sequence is TGTGCCACCAGCAGAGATGACTCAAACCCCCACGAGCAGTACTTC. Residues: CATSRDDSNPHEQYF.

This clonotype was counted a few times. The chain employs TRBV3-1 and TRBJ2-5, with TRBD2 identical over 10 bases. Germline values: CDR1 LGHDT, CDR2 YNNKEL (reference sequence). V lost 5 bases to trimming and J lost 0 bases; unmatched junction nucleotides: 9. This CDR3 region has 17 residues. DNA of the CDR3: TGTGCCAGCAGCGGAACCGGGACTAGCGTGAACCAAGAGACCCAGTACTTC. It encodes CASSGTGTSVNQETQYF.

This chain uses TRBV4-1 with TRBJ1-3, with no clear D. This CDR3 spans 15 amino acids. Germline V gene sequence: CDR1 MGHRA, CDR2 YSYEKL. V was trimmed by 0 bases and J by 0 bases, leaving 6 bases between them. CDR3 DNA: TGCGCCAGCAGCCAAGAGATCGACTCTGGAAACACCATATATTTT. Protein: CASSQEIDSGNTIYF.

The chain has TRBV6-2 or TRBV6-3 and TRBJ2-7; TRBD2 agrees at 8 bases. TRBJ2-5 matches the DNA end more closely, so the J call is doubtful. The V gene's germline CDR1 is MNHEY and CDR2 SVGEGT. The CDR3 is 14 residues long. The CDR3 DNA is TGTGCCAGCAGCCCCGGGGGGGGCCGGGGGACCCAGTACTTC. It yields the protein CASSPGGGRGTQYF.

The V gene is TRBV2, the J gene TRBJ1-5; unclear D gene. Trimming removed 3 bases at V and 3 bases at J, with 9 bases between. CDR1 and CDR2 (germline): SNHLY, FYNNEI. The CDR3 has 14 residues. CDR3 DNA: TGTGCCAGCAGTGATTTCCAACCCAATCAGCCCCAGCATTTT. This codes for CASSDFQPNQPQHF.

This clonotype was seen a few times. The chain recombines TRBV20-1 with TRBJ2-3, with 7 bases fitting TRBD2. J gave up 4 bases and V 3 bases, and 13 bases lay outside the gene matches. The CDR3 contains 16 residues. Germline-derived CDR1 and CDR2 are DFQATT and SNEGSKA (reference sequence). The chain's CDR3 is CSASLTPGREADTQYF. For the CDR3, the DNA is TGCAGTGCTAGTCTTACGCCCGGTCGGGAGGCAGATACGCAGTATTTT.

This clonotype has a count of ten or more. The chain's CDR3 is CASSLLRGASEQYF. The CDR3 coding sequence is TGTGCCAGCAGCCTGCTACGGGGGGCATCGGAGCAGTACTTC. The genes are TRBV5-6 and TRBJ2-7, with D possibly TRBD2 on 7 matching bases. The CDR3 length is 14 residues. The V gene lost 4 bases and the J gene lost 7 bases, with 18 bases spanning the gap. From germline, CDR1 is SGHDT and CDR2 YYEEEE.

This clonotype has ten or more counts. The CDR3 DNA reads TGTGCCAGCAGTGAATACGGAGGGACTCCCTACGAGCAGTACTTC. It encodes CASSEYGGTPYEQYF. This chain joins TRBV25-1 and TRBJ2-7, with a possible D match to TRBD2 (6 bases). V was cut by 0 bases and J by 2 bases, with 11 bases left in between. The V gene's germline CDR1 is MGHDK and CDR2 SYGVNS. The CDR3 totals 15 residues.

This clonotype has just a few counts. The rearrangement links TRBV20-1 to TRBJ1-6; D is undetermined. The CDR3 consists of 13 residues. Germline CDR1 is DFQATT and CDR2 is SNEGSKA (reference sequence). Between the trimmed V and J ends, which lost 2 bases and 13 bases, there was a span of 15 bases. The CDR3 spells CSARLDPAGPLHF. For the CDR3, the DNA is TGCAGTGCTAGATTAGACCCTGCTGGGCCCCTCCACTTT.

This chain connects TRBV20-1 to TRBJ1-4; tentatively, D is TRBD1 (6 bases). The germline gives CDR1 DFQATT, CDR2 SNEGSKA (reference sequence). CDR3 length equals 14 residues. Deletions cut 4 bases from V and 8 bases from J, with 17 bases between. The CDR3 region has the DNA TGCAGTGCTACGGACGGGGGCAGATACGAAAAACTGTTTTTT. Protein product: CSATDGGRYEKLFF.

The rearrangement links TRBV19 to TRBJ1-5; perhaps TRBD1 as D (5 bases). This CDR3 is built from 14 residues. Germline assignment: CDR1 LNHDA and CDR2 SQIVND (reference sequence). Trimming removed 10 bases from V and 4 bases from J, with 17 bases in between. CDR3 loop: CATNDRRINQPQHF. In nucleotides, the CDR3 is TGTGCCACTAATGACAGACGAATTAATCAGCCCCAGCATTTT.

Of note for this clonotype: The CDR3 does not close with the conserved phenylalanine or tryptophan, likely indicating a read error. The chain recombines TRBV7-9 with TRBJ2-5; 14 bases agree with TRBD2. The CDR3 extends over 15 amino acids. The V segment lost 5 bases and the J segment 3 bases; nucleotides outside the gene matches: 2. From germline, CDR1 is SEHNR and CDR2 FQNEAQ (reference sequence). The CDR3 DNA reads TGTGCCAGCAGCCCGGGACTAGCGGGAGAAGAGACCCAGTACTTG. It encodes CASSPGLAGEETQYL.